This TCR beta chain was sequenced for a study of shared clonotypes between healthy human individuals. Produced via immunoSEQ multiplex PCR; TCRdb's table is partial and in-frame only. The repertoire holds 800,000 to 1,200,000 clones, approximately 78% seen once, with roughly 0.56% in the top ten. In germline, CDR1 is GTSNPN, CDR2 SVGIG (reference sequence). This CDR3 has 13 amino acids. V dropped 1 base and J dropped 4 bases, with 10 bases sitting between them. This sequence originates from a man aged 18 to 29 in good health. Some clones in this sample may be carry-over from other donors' samples. The V gene is TRBV30, the J gene TRBJ1-2; D remains unclear. Input material: memory CD4+ T cells from PBMCs. As for subset: CD45RA-negative fraction. The chain's CDR3 is CAWSERVSYGYTF. The CDR3 nucleotides read TGTGCCTGGAGTGAAAGGGTTAGCTATGGCTACACCTTC.